The clone carrying this T cell receptor beta chain was recorded a few times. What it binds is unknown. Collection occurred without any documented infections or immune events in donors. Only in-frame clones appear in the TCRdb table, and some are missing; sequencing was by immunoSEQ multiplex PCR. The sample shows approximately 57,000 clones, around 90% of them seen only once. This specimen belongs to a study of identifying expanded T cells in peripheral blood. Study-wide findings and caveats: Variance in clone template counts between roughly 2-week samples significantly increased with total template count across all healthy donors. Over two and four weeks, about 15 and 19 clones changed, versus around 1.3 between replicates.

Trimming cost V 2 bases and J 2 bases; bases outside gene matches: 7. The germline V gene encodes CDR1 SGHNT and CDR2 YYREEE (reference sequence). The CDR3 sequence is 16 residues long. The source of this sequence is a person between 18 and 75 years old in good health. Sequences were obtained from blood. V is TRBV5-4 and J is TRBJ2-5; 9 positions agree with TRBD2. Written as DNA, the CDR3 is TGTGCCAGCAGCTTCCAGCGGGGGGCCGAACAAGAGACCCAGTACTTC. It is translated as CASSFQRGAEQETQYF.